This note documents a single TCR beta chain sequence. Its antigen is undetermined. The primer mix had 60 Vbeta and 13 Jbeta primers. Method: immunoSEQ multiplex PCR; TCRdb's copy keeps in-frame clones and lacks some. The table includes around 130,000 clones, around four fifths detected once. V dropped 0 bases and J dropped 6; count of bases not matched to a gene: 7. Looked up from germline, CDR1 is SGHRS and CDR2 is YFSETQ. CDR3 length equals 15 residues. The data are from a study of cytomegalovirus exposure and HLA in healthy donors. Study results and caveats: Cytomegalovirus association was assigned to about 150 TCR beta chains.

The V gene is TRBV5-1, the J gene TRBJ2-3; 7 bases map to TRBD2. This TCR derives from a boy younger than 18 in good health and CMV-seronegative. Sequencing was performed on PBMCs. The CDR3 region is CASSLGGRALDTQYF. The CDR3 DNA reads TGCGCCAGCAGCTTGGGAGGGAGGGCCTTGGATACGCAGTATTTT.